The source of this TCR beta chain is a study of T cell responses to AZD1222 COVID-19 vaccine. This clone appeared once. As yet, its antigen is unknown. Overall study results and limits: In a largely white British group with more females than males, clonal diversity was possibly underestimated.

Using immunoSEQ multiplex PCR, the repertoire was profiled, and TCRdb retains in-frame clones only, with some absent. The sample shows fewer than 85,000 clones, approximately 90% of them seen only once. This sequence was found in an adult in good health. This specimen was peripheral blood, taken on day 0 of MenACWY control vaccination.

DNA of the CDR3: TGCGCCCCTACCCTGATCGCAGGGGTGGGTAATGGCTACACCTTC. Protein product: CAPTLIAGVGNGYTF. This chain joins TRBV4-1 and TRBJ1-2; possibly TRBD1 for D (6 bases). The CDR3 contains 15 residues. Trimming removed 11 bases at V and 6 bases at J, with 25 bases between. Germline loops: CDR1 MGHRA, CDR2 YSYEKL.